This T cell receptor beta chain was identified in a study of shared clonotypes between healthy human individuals. Authors' processing steps: ImmunoSEQ junction-only sequences lacked quality scores, so their filtering differed. Profiled with immunoSEQ multiplex PCR; TCRdb holds only in-frame clones, not every one. The V and J calls and clone size were taken over from that table, and D and trimming were inferred from the DNA. The sample contains about 2 million clones, 85% to 95% of which appear only once. General study points: It was only blood that was sampled, and tissue repertoires likely differ.

Germline assignment: CDR1 SGHVS and CDR2 FQNEAQ. The CDR3 totals 14 residues. V shed 5 bases and J 4 bases; nucleotides not matched to a gene: 8. In the case of this clone: Its antigen remains unknown.

Sequenced sample: naive CD4+ T cells sorted from blood. Subset: CD45RA+ positively selected. The chain combines TRBV7-8 with TRBJ2-7; 7 bases are shared with TRBD1. This clonotype originated in a man between 18 and 29 years old in good health. CDR3 sequence (DNA): TGTGCCAGCAGCCGGCAGGGGGTTACGTACGAGCAGTACTTC. This translates into CASSRQGVTYEQYF.